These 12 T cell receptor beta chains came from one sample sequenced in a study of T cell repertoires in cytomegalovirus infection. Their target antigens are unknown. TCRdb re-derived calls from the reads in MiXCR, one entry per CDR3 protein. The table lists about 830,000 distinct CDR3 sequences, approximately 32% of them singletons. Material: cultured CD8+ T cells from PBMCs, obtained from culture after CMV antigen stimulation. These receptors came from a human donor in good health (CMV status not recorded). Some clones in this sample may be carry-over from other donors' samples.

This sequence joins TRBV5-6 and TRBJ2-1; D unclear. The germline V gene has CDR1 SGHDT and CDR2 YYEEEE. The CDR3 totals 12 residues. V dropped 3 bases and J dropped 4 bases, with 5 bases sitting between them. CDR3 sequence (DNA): TGTGCCAGCAGCTCGAAGTACAATGAGCAGTTCTTC. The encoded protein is CASSSKYNEQFF.

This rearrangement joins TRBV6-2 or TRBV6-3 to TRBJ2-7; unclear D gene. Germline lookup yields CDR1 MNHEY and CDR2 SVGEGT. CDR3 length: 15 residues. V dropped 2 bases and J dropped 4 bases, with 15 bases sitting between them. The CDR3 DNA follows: TGTGCCAGCAGTTACCGCGAAGATGGACCGTACGAGCAGTACGTC. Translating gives CASSYREDGPYEQYV.

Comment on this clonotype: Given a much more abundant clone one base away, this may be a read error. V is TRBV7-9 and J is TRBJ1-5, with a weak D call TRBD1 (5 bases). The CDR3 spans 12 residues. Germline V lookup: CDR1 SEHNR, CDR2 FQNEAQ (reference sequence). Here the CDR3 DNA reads TGTGCCAGCACCCTCGGGGGTCAGCCCCGGCATTTT. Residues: CASTLGGQPRHF. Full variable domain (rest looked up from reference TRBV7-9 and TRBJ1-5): DTGVSQNPRHKITKRGQNVTFRCDPISEHNRLYWYRQTLGQGPEFLTYFQNEAQLEKSRLLSDRFSAERPKGSFSTLEIQRTEQGDSAMYLCASTLGGQPRHFGDGTRLSIL.

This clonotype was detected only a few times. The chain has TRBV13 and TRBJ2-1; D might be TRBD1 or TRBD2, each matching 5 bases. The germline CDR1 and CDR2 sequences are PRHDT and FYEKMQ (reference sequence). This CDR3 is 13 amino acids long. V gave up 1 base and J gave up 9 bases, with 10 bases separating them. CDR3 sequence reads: CASSLEGDREQFF. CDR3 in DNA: TGTGCCAGCAGCTTAGAAGGGGACCGTGAGCAGTTCTTC.

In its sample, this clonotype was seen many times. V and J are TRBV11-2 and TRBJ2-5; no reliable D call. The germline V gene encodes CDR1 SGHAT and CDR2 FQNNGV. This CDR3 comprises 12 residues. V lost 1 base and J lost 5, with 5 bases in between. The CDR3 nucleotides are TGTGCCAGCAGCTTAGTAGATGAGACCCAGTACTTC. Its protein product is CASSLVDETQYF. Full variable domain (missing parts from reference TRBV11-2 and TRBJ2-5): EAGVAQSPRYKIIEKRQSVAFWCNPISGHATLYWYQQILGQGPKLLIQFQNNGVVDDSQLPKDRFSAERLKGVDSTLKIQPAKLEDSAVYLCASSLVDETQYFGPGTRLLVL.

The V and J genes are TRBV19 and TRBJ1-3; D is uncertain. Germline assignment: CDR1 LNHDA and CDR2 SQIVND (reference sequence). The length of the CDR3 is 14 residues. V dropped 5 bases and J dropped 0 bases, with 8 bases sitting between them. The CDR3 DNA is TGTGCCAGTAGTCCCGAGAGCTCTGGAAACACCATATATTTT. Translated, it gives CASSPESSGNTIYF.

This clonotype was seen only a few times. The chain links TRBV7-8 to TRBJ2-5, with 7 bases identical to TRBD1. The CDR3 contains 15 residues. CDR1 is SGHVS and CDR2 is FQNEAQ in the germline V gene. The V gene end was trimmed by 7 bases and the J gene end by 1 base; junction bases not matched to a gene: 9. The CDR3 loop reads CASTIFNRGQETQYF. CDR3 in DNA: TGTGCCAGCACCATCTTTAACAGGGGCCAAGAGACCCAGTACTTC.

CDR3 in amino acids: CASSWQGVDEQFF. The DNA of the CDR3 is TGTGCCAGCAGTTGGCAGGGGGTGGATGAGCAGTTCTTC. The chain combines TRBV6-5 with TRBJ2-1; 7 positions match TRBD1. The V gene end was trimmed by 4 bases and the J gene end by 8 bases; junction bases not matched to a gene: 5. CDR1 is MNHEY and CDR2 is SVGAGI in the germline V gene. The CDR3 spans 13 residues.

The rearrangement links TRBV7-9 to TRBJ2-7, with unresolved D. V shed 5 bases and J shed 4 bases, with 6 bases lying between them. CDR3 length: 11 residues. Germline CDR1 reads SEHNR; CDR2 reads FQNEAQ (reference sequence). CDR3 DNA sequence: TGTGCCAGCAGCAACAAATACGAGCAGTACTTC. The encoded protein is CASSNKYEQYF.

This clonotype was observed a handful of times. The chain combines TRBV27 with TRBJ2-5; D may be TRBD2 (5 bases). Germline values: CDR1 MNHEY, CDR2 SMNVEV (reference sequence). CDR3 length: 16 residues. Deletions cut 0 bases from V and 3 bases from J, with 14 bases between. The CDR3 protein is CASSLSFLGSKETQYF. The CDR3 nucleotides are TGTGCCAGCAGTTTATCGTTCTTGGGGAGTAAAGAGACCCAGTACTTC.

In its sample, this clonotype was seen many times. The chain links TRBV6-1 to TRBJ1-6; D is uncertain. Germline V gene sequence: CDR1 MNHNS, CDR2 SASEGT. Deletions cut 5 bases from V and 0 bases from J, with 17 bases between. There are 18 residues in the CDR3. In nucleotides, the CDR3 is TGTGCCAGCAGTTGGTTAGCGCCTTTAAGCTCCTATAATTCACCCCTCCACTTT. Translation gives CASSWLAPLSSYNSPLHF.

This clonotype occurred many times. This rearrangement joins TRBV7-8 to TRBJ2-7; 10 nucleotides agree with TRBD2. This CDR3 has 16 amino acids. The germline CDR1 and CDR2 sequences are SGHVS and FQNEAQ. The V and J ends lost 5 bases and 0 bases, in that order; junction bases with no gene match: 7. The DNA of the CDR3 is TGTGCCAGCAGCGGGCCCGGACTAGCGGTCTCCTACGAGCAGTACTTC. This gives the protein CASSGPGLAVSYEQYF.